This is a list of T cell receptor beta chains from one sample in a study of cytomegalovirus exposure and HLA in healthy donors. Profiled with immunoSEQ multiplex PCR; TCRdb holds only in-frame clones, not every one. The table lists some 140,000 clones, 75% to 90% of them singletons. Sequenced input: PBMCs. Receptors originate from a woman under 40 in good health and CMV-seropositive. CDR3s include the opening cysteine and the closing phenylalanine or tryptophan.

>TRBJ2-7|TRBV4-2|16
CASSQDRASATYEQYF
>TRBJ1-2|TRBV5-1|16
CASSLASGAPLYPYTF
>TRBJ2-1|TRBV4-1|16
CASSQPPRDSSNEQFF
>TRBJ2-7|TRBV6-5|15
CASSQDRGAHYEQYF
>TRBJ1-1|TRBV10-3|13
CAISDRGSTEAFF
>TRBJ2-5|TRBV5-4|14
CASSLEAAGETQYF
>TRBJ2-3|TRBV30|15
CAFQTGVSSGDTQYF
>TRBJ2-5|TRBV2|16
CATWGLAGGIQETQYF
>TRBJ2-7|TRBV7-8|21
CASSLGALGDRDTKTLYEQYF
>TRBJ1-5|TRBV6-1|18
CASSEGWGQGYSNQPQHF
>TRBJ2-1|TRBV30|21
CAWKVGPRTGRAGSSYNEQFF
>TRBJ2-5|TRBV7-3|15
CASSLGGFSQETQYF
>TRBJ2-7|TRBV5-1|11
CASRDIYEQYF
>TRBJ1-5|TRBV19|16
CASSISLGGPGQPQHF
>TRBJ1-1|TRBV6-6|15
CASSPHTGMNTEAFF
>TRBJ2-7|TRBV25-1|12
CASGEGGDEQYF
>TRBJ2-1|TRBV28|17
CASSPGPGTTVGDEQFF
>TRBJ2-2|TRBV5-1|15
CASSLQGRGAGELFF
>.|TRBV5-1|16
CASSLFGAGEVDEQFF
>TRBJ2-7|TRBV19|14
CASSRLAGYYEQYF
>TRBJ1-4|TRBV11-3|13
CASSLSGSEKLFF
>TRBJ1-2|TRBV6-5|12
CASSYQGNGYTF
>TRBJ2-7|TRBV9|13
CASSVSEGYEQYF
>TRBJ1-3|TRBV27|16
CASSFQRGYSGNTIYF
>TRBJ2-7|TRBV11-3|15
CASSFGGTGAYEQYF
>TRBJ1-3|TRBV19|17
CASSIDAKVSSGNTIYF
>TRBJ1-1|TRBV4-1|17
CASSQRGQPFMDTEAFF
>TRBJ1-4|TRBV6-6|15
CASSSLDRGNEKLFF
>TRBJ1-4|TRBV10-3|16
CAISGGDRSTNEKLFF
>TRBJ1-5|TRBV6-1|14
CASTGVRNNQPQHF
>TRBJ2-7|TRBV28|16
CASSLGPWTGGNEQYF
>TRBJ2-5|TRBV10-1|12
CATSDYQETQYF
>TRBJ1-1|TRBV10-3|9
CAMGGEAFF
>TRBJ1-2|TRBV18|14
CASSPTGGGDGYTF
>TRBJ1-3|TRBV6-1|15
CASSEQGLLGNTIYF
>TRBJ2-7|TRBV20-1|11
CSALRESEQYF
>TRBJ1-1|TRBV10-3|13
CAISEPKNTEAFF
>TRBJ1-3|TRBV18|18
CASSPGSAGGTSGNTIYF
>TRBJ1-1|TRBV5-4|13
CASSRTVNTEAFF
>TRBJ1-2|TRBV5-6|13
CASSSEVAEGYTF
>TRBJ2-7|TRBV10-1|14
CASSRLAGGYEQYF
>TRBJ2-3|TRBV5-1|15
CASSLLDRFTDTQYF
>TRBJ2-1|TRBV6-4|14
CASSDSGTRHEQFF
>TRBJ2-7|TRBV11-1|13
CASSLGQDYEQYF
>TRBJ1-2|TRBV5-6|16
CASSLDRGLTNYGYTF
>TRBJ2-7|TRBV4-1|14
CASSQGQGDYEQYF
>TRBJ1-1|TRBV2|15
CASSGPLGSDTEAFF
>TRBJ2-4|TRBV25-1|14
CASSEGHPPNIQYF
>TRBJ1-1|TRBV19|12
CASKMRNTEAFF
>TRBJ1-1|TRBV5-1|15
CASSLGQGVYTEAFF
>TRBJ1-1|TRBV10-3|12
CAIGQMNTEAFF
>TRBJ2-7|TRBV28|12
CASSPGYSEQYF
>TRBJ2-2|TRBV6-1|14
CASSTGGNSGELFF